Listed below are T cell receptor beta chains from one sample, sequenced in a study of blood T cells in healthy people across ages. In TCRdb, the 5' RACE reads were re-called with MiXCR into one record per CDR3 protein. This sample yields hundreds of thousands of distinct CDR3 sequences, of which around 50% are seen a single time; roughly 24% belongs to the top ten. Sequencing was performed on blood. These receptors were taken from a man aged 35-49 years in good health. CDR3s include the opening cysteine and the closing phenylalanine or tryptophan. The D gene is left open where the match is weak. For some rows the clone size is stated as once, few or many, or as a class when expanded; others skip it.

CDR3 length	clone size	D gene	J gene	V gene	CDR3 protein	CDR3 DNA
18	.	.	TRBJ2-5	TRBV4-2	CASSQGLVYGKHQETQYF	TGTGCCAGCAGCCAAGGACTAGTTTATGGGAAGCACCAAGAGACCCAGTACTTC
13	.	.	TRBJ1-5	TRBV14	CASSPGTHQPQHF	TGTGCCAGCAGCCCCGGGACCCATCAGCCCCAGCATTTT
14	few	.	TRBJ2-3	TRBV6-6	CASSYQSITDTQYF	TGTGCCAGCAGTTACCAGTCTATCACAGATACGCAGTATTTT
14	.	TRBD1	TRBJ1-2	TRBV27	CASSLSQGVWDYTF	TGTGCCAGCAGTTTATCGCAGGGGGTTTGGGACTACACCTTC
17	.	TRBD1	TRBJ1-4	TRBV10-3	CAISDPTRDRGRRALFF	TGTGCCATCAGTGACCCCACCCGGGACAGGGGCCGGAGAGCGCTGTTTTTT
13	.	.	TRBJ1-2	TRBV6-5	CASSYPGWSGYTF	TGTGCCAGCAGTTACCCCGGGTGGAGTGGCTACACCTTC
16	.	.	TRBJ2-1	TRBV20-1	CSARSRSVASYNEQFF	TGCAGTGCTAGATCACGGAGCGTAGCCTCCTACAATGAGCAGTTCTTC
13	.	.	TRBJ2-3	TRBV29-1	CSVEVGGTDTRYF	TGCAGCGTTGAAGTGGGGGGCACAGATACGCGGTATTTT
17	.	TRBD2	TRBJ2-5	TRBV2	CASSEGLAGESAETQYF	TGTGCCAGCAGCGAGGGACTAGCGGGAGAGAGTGCAGAGACCCAGTACTTC
13	few	TRBD1	TRBJ2-7	TRBV28	CASSLTGHNEQYF	TGTGCCAGCAGTTTGACAGGGCACAACGAGCAGTACTTC
15	.	.	TRBJ1-2	TRBV7-6	CASSSQGKANYGYTF	TGTGCCAGCAGCTCCCAGGGGAAAGCTAACTATGGCTACACCTTC
13	few	TRBD1	TRBJ2-7	TRBV20-1	CSAPGQNTYEQYF	TGCAGTGCTCCGGGACAGAACACCTACGAGCAGTACTTC
16	.	TRBD1	TRBJ2-5	TRBV12-3/TRBV12-4	CASSLIPGGGQGTQYF	TGTGCCAGCAGTTTAATCCCAGGGGGCGGCCAGGGGACCCAGTACTTC
13	.	.	TRBJ2-3	TRBV9	CASSPQVGDTQYF	TGTGCCAGCAGCCCCCAGGTCGGGGATACGCAGTATTTT
15	.	TRBD2	TRBJ2-7	TRBV7-2	CASSRVAGVPYEQYF	TGTGCCAGCAGCCGGGTGGCGGGAGTTCCCTACGAGCAGTACTTC
14	many	.	TRBJ2-5	TRBV5-1	CASSGGRAWETQYF	TGCGCCAGCAGTGGCGGCAGGGCATGGGAGACCCAGTACTTC
12	.	.	TRBJ2-3	TRBV25-1	CASSERRSTQYF	TGTGCCAGCAGTGAAAGGCGAAGTACGCAGTATTTT
16	.	TRBD2	TRBJ2-6	TRBV5-1	CASSSRGDPGANVLTF	TGCGCCAGCAGCTCACGGGGGGATCCTGGGGCCAACGTCCTGACTTTC
13	.	.	TRBJ2-1	TRBV29-1	CSVNPTSANEQFF	TGCAGCGTGAATCCGACGTCGGCCAATGAGCAGTTCTTC
15	.	TRBD1	TRBJ2-7	TRBV5-1	CASSLRTGGFYEQYF	TGCGCCAGCAGCTTGCGGACAGGGGGCTTTTACGAGCAGTACTTC
14	few	.	TRBJ2-3	TRBV5-1	CASSFDRLRDTQYF	TGCGCCAGCAGCTTCGACAGGTTAAGGGATACGCAGTATTTT
15	.	.	TRBJ1-5	TRBV20-1	CSASRDSRGNQPQHF	TGCAGTGCTAGTCGGGACTCTCGGGGCAATCAGCCCCAGCATTTT
16	.	.	TRBJ2-3	TRBV27	CASTQGRPWGTDTQYF	TGTGCCAGCACCCAGGGCAGGCCCTGGGGCACAGATACGCAGTATTTT
11	.	.	TRBJ1-4	TRBV5-6	CASSFDEKLFF	TGTGCCAGCAGCTTTGATGAAAAACTGTTTTTT
13	.	.	TRBJ2-1	TRBV20-1	CSARDPNNNEQFF	TGCAGTGCTAGAGATCCAAATAATAATGAGCAGTTCTTC
14	.	.	TRBJ2-1	TRBV21-1	CARIKTRAFNEQFF	TGTGCCAGAATCAAAACGAGGGCTTTCAATGAGCAGTTCTTC
16	.	TRBD1	TRBJ1-2	TRBV27	CASKDTTGGGRYGYTF	TGTGCCAGCAAGGATACGACAGGGGGCGGTCGCTATGGCTACACCTTC
15	.	.	TRBJ2-6	TRBV7-2	CASSSNQAGANVLTF	TGTGCCAGCAGCTCAAACCAGGCTGGGGCCAACGTCCTGACTTTC
15	.	.	TRBJ2-7	TRBV20-1	CSARDVQDLTYEQYF	TGCAGTGCTAGAGATGTCCAGGATCTAACCTACGAGCAGTACTTC
15	.	TRBD2	TRBJ2-7	TRBV7-2	CASSLGLAGASEQYF	TGTGCCAGCAGCTTAGGACTAGCGGGAGCGAGCGAGCAGTACTTC
13	.	.	TRBJ2-7	TRBV5-1	CASSLLRDPEQYF	TGCGCCAGCAGCTTGCTGCGGGACCCAGAGCAGTACTTC
14	.	.	TRBJ2-5	TRBV7-8	CASSLTGKQETQYF	TGTGCCAGCAGCTTAACAGGGAAGCAAGAGACCCAGTACTTC
12	.	.	TRBJ1-5	TRBV7-9	CASSLAAEPQHF	TGTGCCAGCAGCTTAGCAGCCGAACCCCAGCATTTT
15	once	.	TRBJ2-7	TRBV6-2/TRBV6-3	CTSSYSEDYAYEQYF	TGTACCAGCAGTTACTCGGAGGACTACGCCTACGAGCAGTACTTC
11	.	.	TRBJ2-5	TRBV3-1	CASSRIGTQYF	TGTGCCAGCAGCCGCATTGGGACCCAGTACTTC
14	.	TRBD2	TRBJ2-4	TRBV20-1	CSARGGWTKNIQYF	TGCAGTGCTAGGGGGGGGTGGACCAAAAACATTCAGTACTTC
17	.	.	TRBJ2-5	TRBV4-3	CASSRSRGQRDYNEQYF	TGCGCCAGCAGCCGGAGCCGGGGCCAACGAGACTACAATGAGCAGTACTTC
12	.	.	TRBJ1-2	TRBV10-3	CAISDSNYGYTF	TGTGCCATCAGTGATTCTAATTATGGCTACACCTTC
15	.	TRBD1	TRBJ1-1	TRBV25-1	CASSRTGVQNTEAFF	TGTGCCAGCAGTCGGACAGGGGTTCAAAACACTGAAGCTTTCTTT
13	once	TRBD1	TRBJ1-5	TRBV6-6	CASDRGPRQPQHF	TGTGCCAGCGACAGGGGGCCGAGGCAGCCCCAGCATTTT
15	.	.	TRBJ2-1	TRBV5-1	CASGWLDGAYNEQFF	TGCGCCAGCGGTTGGCTGGACGGAGCCTACAATGAGCAGTTCTTC
15	.	TRBD1	TRBJ2-1	TRBV6-5	CASSYSRTGRYEQFF	TGTGCCAGCAGTTACTCGCGGACAGGGCGTTATGAGCAGTTCTTC
14	few	.	TRBJ1-5	TRBV6-6	CASSYVGGNQPQHF	TGTGCCAGCAGTTATGTAGGGGGCAATCAGCCCCAGCATTTT
14	few	.	TRBJ1-6	TRBV14	CDEDQTQYNSPLHF	TGTGATGAGGATCAGACTCAGTATAATTCACCCCTCCACTTT
15	.	.	TRBJ2-4	TRBV5-1	CASKEGPSAKNIQYF	TGCGCCAGCAAGGAGGGGCCGTCGGCCAAAAACATTCAGTACTTC
16	once	.	TRBJ2-1	TRBV7-3	CASSQKTGSSYNEQFF	TGTGCCAGCAGCCAAAAGACTGGGAGCTCCTACAATGAGCAGTTCTTC
13	.	TRBD1	TRBJ2-5	TRBV20-1	CSASWAGGETQYF	TGCAGTGCTAGTTGGGCAGGGGGTGAGACCCAGTACTTC
15	.	TRBD2	TRBJ2-1	TRBV20-1	CSARDRLAGGNEQFF	TGCAGTGCTAGAGATCGGCTAGCGGGAGGTAATGAGCAGTTCTTC
13	.	TRBD1	TRBJ2-7	TRBV27	CATGLRTGGEQYF	TGTGCCACCGGGTTACGAACAGGGGGCGAGCAGTACTTC
17	few	.	TRBJ1-4	TRBV5-1	CASSLRQNLATNEKLFF	TGCGCCAGCAGCTTGAGGCAGAACCTTGCAACTAATGAAAAACTGTTTTTT
14	.	.	TRBJ1-6	TRBV12-3/TRBV12-4	CASSLESANSPLHF	TGTGCCAGCAGCCTTGAGTCAGCTAATTCACCCCTCCACTTT
17	.	.	TRBJ2-3	TRBV20-1	CSARGFRRDLRTDTQYF	TGCAGTGCTAGAGGTTTTAGAAGGGACTTACGCACAGATACGCAGTATTTT
15	.	.	TRBJ2-3	TRBV5-1	CASSLVMASTDTQYF	TGCGCCAGCAGCTTGGTTATGGCCTCCACAGATACGCAGTATTTT
13	.	TRBD1	TRBJ1-2	TRBV28	CASQGADSYGYTF	TGTGCCAGCCAGGGGGCGGACAGCTATGGCTACACCTTC
17	.	.	TRBJ2-3	TRBV4-2	CASSQGLGDKSLDTQYF	TGTGCCAGCAGCCAAGGCCTTGGGGACAAGTCCCTTGATACGCAGTATTTT
15	few	TRBD2	TRBJ2-7	TRBV20-1	CSARVGGLAAYEQYF	TGCAGTGCTAGGGTAGGGGGACTAGCGGCCTACGAGCAGTACTTC
14	.	TRBD2	TRBJ2-5	TRBV7-2	CASSRIGLEETQYF	TGTGCCAGCAGCCGCATTGGACTAGAAGAGACCCAGTACTTC
12	.	TRBD1	TRBJ2-5	TRBV29-1	CSVTTGVETQYF	TGCAGCGTTACGACAGGGGTCGAGACCCAGTACTTC
15	once	.	TRBJ2-6	TRBV28	CASSNGGSGANVLTF	TGTGCCAGCAGCAATGGGGGTTCTGGGGCCAACGTCCTGACTTTC